Presented here are 2 T cell receptor beta chains from one specimen sequenced in a study of T cell responses to AZD1222 COVID-19 vaccine. Data came from immunoSEQ multiplex PCR; TCRdb stores just in-frame clones and leaves some out. The sample contains fewer than 200,000 clones, approximately 92% of which appear only once. The specimen was peripheral blood, collected 28 days after the second dose of the MenACWY control vaccine. The receptors were sampled from an adult who received the MenACWY meningococcal vaccine as a control.

V and J are TRBV7-2 and TRBJ2-1, with TRBD1 matching over 9 bases. Germline V lookup: CDR1 SGHTA, CDR2 FQGNSA. With V trimmed by 4 bases and J by 3 bases, 13 bases remained unmatched. The CDR3 runs 18 residues. Written as DNA, the CDR3 is TGTGCCAGCAGCTCCCCGTCGTTCGGGACAGGGAACTACAATGAGCAGTTCTTC. Residues: CASSSPSFGTGNYNEQFF.

The chain is built from TRBV27 and TRBJ2-7, with 12 bases aligning to TRBD1. Germline V gene data show CDR1 as MNHEY and CDR2 as SMNVEV (reference sequence). The CDR3 is made up of 15 amino acids. The junction had 3 bases not matched to a gene; V was cut back by 3 bases and J by 3 bases. DNA for the CDR3: TGTGCCAGCAGTTTTGGGACAGGGGGCCTCTACGAGCAGTACTTC. This translates into CASSFGTGGLYEQYF.